This entry lists 28 T cell receptor beta chains sequenced from one sample in a study of T cell responses to AZD1222 COVID-19 vaccine. Assay used: immunoSEQ multiplex PCR; TCRdb lists only in-frame clones, some missing. The sample holds some 200,000 clones; 90% to 95% are singletons and the top ten take over 1.5%. This material consisted of peripheral blood, taken 28 days after the second AZD1222 dose. These receptors originate from an adult who received the AZD1222 COVID-19 vaccine.

V and J are TRBV19 and TRBJ2-2; 7 nucleotides agree with TRBD1. V dropped 4 bases and J dropped 3; count of bases not matched to a gene: 8. This CDR3 has 16 residues. Germline assignment: CDR1 LNHDA and CDR2 SQIVND (reference sequence). The CDR3 reads CASSNLQGRDTGELFF. CDR3 nucleotides: TGTGCCAGTAGTAACCTACAGGGGCGGGACACCGGGGAGCTGTTTTTT. The variable domain in full, completed from reference TRBV19 and TRBJ2-2, reads DGGITQSPKYLFRKEGQNVTLSCEQNLNHDAMYWYRQDPGQGLRLIYYSQIVNDFQKGDIAEGYSVSREKKESFPLTVTSAQKNPTAFYLCASSNLQGRDTGELFFGEGSRLTVL.

This clone was counted only a few times. V is TRBV2 and J is TRBJ1-3, with 8 positions matching TRBD1. In germline, CDR1 is SNHLY, CDR2 FYNNEI. Germline trimming cut 5 bases from V and 5 bases from J; bases unmatched to any gene: 11. CDR3 length: 16 amino acids. CDR3 residues: CASSKGYRGYRNTIYF. The CDR3 bases are TGTGCCAGCAGTAAAGGATACAGGGGGTACAGAAACACCATATATTTT. Combining the CDR3 with reference TRBV2 and TRBJ1-3 gives the whole variable domain EPEVTQTPSHQVTQMGQEVILRCVPISNHLYFYWYRQILGQKVEFLVSFYNNEISEKSEIFDDQFSVERPDGSNFTLKIRSTKLEDSAMYFCASSKGYRGYRNTIYFGEGSWLTVV.

In DNA form, the CDR3 reads TGTGCCAGTAGCCGGTTAGGCACAGGGAGCTCTGGAAACACCATATATTTT. Translation gives CASSRLGTGSSGNTIYF. This chain joins TRBV19 and TRBJ1-3; a weak D match, TRBD1 (6 bases). V was pared by 6 bases and J by 0 bases, with 18 bases between. Per the germline V gene, CDR1 is LNHDA and CDR2 is SQIVND (reference sequence). The CDR3 is 17 amino acids.

The genes are TRBV19 and TRBJ1-2; 9 positions match TRBD1. This CDR3 is 14 amino acids long. Germline V lookup: CDR1 LNHDA, CDR2 SQIVND (reference sequence). Unmatched junction bases numbered 7, after V lost 7 bases and J lost 4 bases. CDR3 sequence reads: CASTDRGGSYGYTF. The CDR3 nucleotides read TGTGCCAGTACAGACAGGGGGGGATCCTATGGCTACACCTTC.

The chain uses TRBV2 and TRBJ2-2; TRBD1 aligns across 7 bases. J gave up 3 bases and V 3 bases, and 7 bases lay outside the gene matches. Germline V gives CDR1 SNHLY, CDR2 FYNNEI. The CDR3 consists of 16 residues. CDR3 coding DNA: TGTGCCAGCAGTGACCCCCGGACAGGATACACCGGGGAGCTGTTTTTT. It is translated as CASSDPRTGYTGELFF.

This chain connects TRBV4-1 to TRBJ1-2; D is unresolved. The CDR3 extends over 16 amino acids. CDR1 is MGHRA, CDR2 YSYEKL, per germline. V dropped 2 bases and J dropped 4 bases, with 17 bases sitting between them. CDR3 protein: CASSQKGGPSGYGYTF. Written as DNA, the CDR3 is TGCGCCAGCAGCCAAAAAGGCGGCCCGTCAGGCTATGGCTACACCTTC.

On this clone itself: The same CDR3 is also encoded by other DNA sequences in this sample. This chain joins TRBV12-3 or TRBV12-4 and TRBJ2-7; D ambiguous. Trimming took off 3 bases at V and 2 bases at J, with 8 bases between the two ends. The CDR3 spans 13 residues. DNA of the CDR3: TGTGCCAGCAGTTTCGGGTCGACCTACGAGCAGTACTTC. It specifies CASSFGSTYEQYF.

The rearrangement links TRBV5-4 to TRBJ2-2; no definite D call. Germline V CDR1 and CDR2: SGHNT, YYREEE (reference sequence). The CDR3 extends over 11 amino acids. Trimming took off 4 bases at V and 8 bases at J, with 6 bases between the two ends. The CDR3 region is CASSRGGELFF. In DNA, the CDR3 is TGTGCCAGCAGCCGTGGGGGGGAGCTGTTTTTT.

The gene calls are TRBV7-6 and TRBJ1-3, with 8 bases lining up with TRBD1. Trimming removed 5 bases from V and 4 bases from J; junction bases left unmatched: 7. Germline V CDR1 and CDR2: SGHVS, FNYEAQ. The CDR3 has 15 residues. CDR3 in amino acids: CASSAVRGQGNTIYF. DNA for the CDR3: TGTGCCAGCAGCGCCGTCAGGGGGCAAGGAAACACCATATATTTT.

The J gene is TRBJ1-2, the V gene TRBV7-9, with 10 bases lining up with TRBD1. J gave up 4 bases and V 1 base, and 6 bases lay outside the gene matches. Germline V CDR1 and CDR2: SEHNR, FQNEAQ (reference sequence). This CDR3 has 16 residues. CDR3 bases: TGTGCCAGCAGCTTAGTAGGGACAGGGGTGTCCTATGGCTACACCTTC. As protein: CASSLVGTGVSYGYTF.

The rearrangement joins TRBV6-5 to TRBJ2-5, with D unclear. This CDR3 is 13 amino acids long. The V gene lost 2 bases and the J gene lost 5 bases, with 9 bases spanning the gap. Germline V gives CDR1 MNHEY, CDR2 SVGAGI. CDR3 region: CASSYGTVETQYF. The CDR3 coding sequence is TGTGCCAGCAGTTACGGCACAGTCGAGACCCAGTACTTC.

The gene calls are TRBV19 and TRBJ2-5, with TRBD2 as a possible D gene (5 bases). V was trimmed by 4 bases and J by 5 bases, leaving 17 bases between them. The germline gives CDR1 LNHDA, CDR2 SQIVND (reference sequence). This CDR3 has 15 residues. The CDR3 sequence is CASSTKRSGAETQYF. CDR3 DNA sequence: TGTGCCAGTAGTACAAAGCGGAGTGGTGCGGAGACCCAGTACTTC.

This clone was counted ten times or more. This chain links TRBV6-5 with TRBJ1-1, with D unclear. The CDR3 has 12 residues. CDR1 and CDR2 (germline): MNHEY, SVGAGI. Trimming removed 5 bases from V and 2 bases from J, with 6 bases in between. CDR3 protein: CASSRHNTEAFF. Written as DNA, the CDR3 is TGTGCCAGCAGTCGGCACAACACTGAAGCTTTCTTT.

The V gene is TRBV19, the J gene TRBJ1-5; a weak D match, TRBD1 (5 bases). The V end was cut by 5 bases, the J end by 4 bases, with 15 bases between. Per the germline V gene, CDR1 is LNHDA and CDR2 is SQIVND (reference sequence). This CDR3 contains 15 residues. DNA of the CDR3: TGTGCCAGTAGTCCTGAGACAGCAAGAAATCAGCCCCAGCATTTT. As protein: CASSPETARNQPQHF.

The chain has TRBV2 and TRBJ2-1; D may be TRBD2 (5 bases). The CDR3 runs to 13 residues. Trimming pared 6 bases from V and 8 bases from J, leaving 14 bases between. Germline loops: CDR1 SNHLY, CDR2 FYNNEI. The DNA of the CDR3 is TGTGCCAGCAGGCTGACTACCCCCGATGAGCAGTTCTTC. Translation gives CASRLTTPDEQFF.

This clone was detected only once. This chain links TRBV12-5 with TRBJ1-3; no clear D. This CDR3 has 17 amino acids. The V end lost 0 bases, the J end lost 6 bases, and 18 bases lay between the germline ends. The germline V gene has CDR1 LGHNT and CDR2 FRNRAP. CDR3 residues: CASGLVRAYGFKNTIYF. In DNA, the CDR3 is TGTGCTAGTGGTTTGGTACGTGCTTATGGATTTAAAAACACCATATATTTT.

The V gene is TRBV6-5, the J gene TRBJ1-2; 8 nucleotides line up with TRBD1. Germline lookup yields CDR1 MNHEY and CDR2 SVGAGI. CDR3 length: 14 residues. The junction had 12 bases not matched to a gene; V was cut back by 7 bases and J by 8 bases. CDR3 coding DNA: TGTGCCAGCAACCTAGACAGGGGACGGTGGGGCTACACCTTC. Translated: CASNLDRGRWGYTF.

This clone appeared once. The chain recombines TRBV7-2 with TRBJ2-2; D is ambiguous. The CDR3 extends over 14 amino acids. The V gene's germline CDR1 is SGHTA and CDR2 FQGNSA. The V end lost 5 bases, the J end lost 4 bases, and 11 bases lay between the germline ends. The CDR3 DNA sequence: TGTGCCAGCAGCACCTATAAGGGCACCGGGGAGCTGTTTTTT. Translated: CASSTYKGTGELFF.

The rearrangement links TRBV2 to TRBJ2-7; 8 bases line up with TRBD1. Germline CDR1 is SNHLY and CDR2 is FYNNEI. This CDR3 comprises 14 residues. J gave up 4 bases and V 5 bases, and 7 bases lay outside the gene matches. The CDR3 loop reads CASSWTGSGYEQYF. CDR3 DNA: TGTGCCAGCAGTTGGACAGGGTCAGGGTACGAGCAGTACTTC.

This chain joins TRBV5-6 and TRBJ1-2; no definite D call. The CDR3 extends over 13 amino acids. Germline V CDR1 and CDR2: SGHDT, YYEEEE. V lost 7 bases, J lost 8 bases, and 18 bases lay in between. CDR3: CASARARLGGYTF. The CDR3, as DNA: TGTGCCAGCGCTCGGGCCCGCCTGGGAGGCTACACCTTC.

The chain is built from TRBV7-3 and TRBJ2-7, with TRBD1 identical over 8 bases. This CDR3 has 13 amino acids. Germline V CDR1 and CDR2: SGHTA, FQGTGA. Losses at the gene ends were 2 bases for V and 4 bases for J; bases not matched to a gene: 1. The CDR3, as DNA: TGTGCCAGCAGCTTAGACAGGGGATACGAGCAGTACTTC. Protein product: CASSLDRGYEQYF.

The chain carries TRBV10-1 and TRBJ2-1, with D perhaps TRBD1 (6 bases). The CDR3 length is 14 residues. Looked up from germline, CDR1 is WNHNN and CDR2 is SYGVQD (reference sequence). Trimming pared 3 bases from V and 7 bases from J, leaving 13 bases between. CDR3 in DNA: TGCGCCAGCAGTGACTACAGGGCCGGGAATGAGCAGTTCTTC. Amino acid sequence: CASSDYRAGNEQFF.

The chain carries TRBV7-2 and TRBJ1-2; TRBD1 matches 10 bases. CDR1 is SGHTA and CDR2 is FQGNSA in the germline V gene. CDR3 size: 15 residues. V lost 3 bases, J lost 4 bases, and 5 bases stayed unmatched. The CDR3 DNA is TGTGCCAGCAGCTTCCCGGGACAGGGGTCCTATGGCTACACCTTC. It codes for CASSFPGQGSYGYTF.

The chain joins TRBV5-6 to TRBJ1-5, with D unclear. Per germline, CDR1 SGHDT and CDR2 YYEEEE. V dropped 0 bases and J dropped 2 bases, with 9 bases sitting between them. There are 15 residues in the CDR3. The CDR3 bases are TGTGCCAGCAGCTTGGCCGGGTCCGGCAATCAGCCCCAGCATTTT. It encodes CASSLAGSGNQPQHF.

CDR3 sequence reads: CASSSREDYGYTF. CDR3 bases: TGTGCCAGCAGTTCCCGTGAGGACTATGGCTACACCTTC. The chain joins TRBV6-5 to TRBJ1-2; D remains ambiguous. Germline CDR1 MNHEY, CDR2 SVGAGI. CDR3 length: 13 amino acids. V lost 4 bases and J 3 bases, leaving 9 bases between the germline ends.

This clone was picked up a small number of times. The J gene is TRBJ1-1, the V gene TRBV12-3 or TRBV12-4; D uncertain. Trimming took 8 bases from V and 5 from J, leaving 15 bases between them. The CDR3 runs to 13 residues. The CDR3 DNA reads as TGTGCCAGCCAACGGGCCCTGCGGACTGAAGCTTTCTTT. Protein product: CASQRALRTEAFF.

The chain carries TRBV10-3 and TRBJ1-1; perhaps TRBD1 as D (6 bases). The V gene's germline CDR1 is ENHRY and CDR2 SYGVKD. Trimming removed 7 bases from V and 3 bases from J, with 12 bases in between. This CDR3 comprises 13 residues. This chain's CDR3 is CAITRRGDTEAFF. CDR3 coding DNA: TGTGCCATCACCCGCAGGGGCGACACTGAAGCTTTCTTT.

As concerns this clone: A junction end diverges from the germline sequence, so it may reflect a read error. V and J are TRBV7-7 and TRBJ2-1; TRBD2 aligns across 10 bases. This CDR3 is built from 14 residues. CDR1 and CDR2 (germline): SSHAT, FNYEAQ (reference sequence). CDR3 sequence: CASSRTSGYNEQFF. CDR3 in DNA: TGTGCTAGCAGCCGGACTAGCGGCTACAATGAGCAGTTCTTC. The full variable domain, in which reference TRBV7-7 and TRBJ2-1 provide the parts outside the CDR3, is GAGVSQSPRYKVTKRGQDVTLRCDPISSHATLYWYQQALGQGPEFLTYFNYEAQPDKSGLPSDRFSAERPEGSISTLTIQRTEQRDSAMYRCASSRTSGYNEQFFGPGTRLTVL.